This T cell receptor beta chain was sequenced for a study of cytomegalovirus exposure and HLA in healthy donors. Study-level information: Later analysis reported that the roughly 110 validation repertoires shared the platform of the 650 to 700 first-cohort repertoires. Study-level points and caveats: Some public TCRs appeared in many individuals, while most sequences were rare. The authors listed 150 to 200 TCR beta chains as cytomegalovirus-associated.

On this clone itself: Its target is unknown.

CDR1 and CDR2 (germline): MNHNS, SASEGT. This CDR3 region has 17 residues. V shed 0 bases, J shed 2 bases, and the junction held 8 bases outside the gene matches. The protocol was immunoSEQ multiplex PCR, while the TCRdb copy is restricted to in-frame clones and leaves out a portion. The profile shows approximately 65,000 clones, over 90% of them singletons. What was sequenced was PBMCs. The origin of this receptor is a woman under 30 in good health and CMV-seronegative. The chain is built from TRBV6-1 and TRBJ2-7; TRBD1 agrees at 9 bases. The CDR3 sequence is CASSEAAGTGYPYEQYF. Here the CDR3 DNA reads TGTGCCAGCAGTGAAGCCGCTGGGACAGGGTATCCCTACGAGCAGTACTTC.